This T cell receptor beta chain was recorded in a study of T cell responses to AZD1222 COVID-19 vaccine. Profiled with immunoSEQ multiplex PCR; TCRdb holds only in-frame clones, not every one. This table has about 140,000 clones, about 92% appearing once. CDR3 size: 16 residues. The V gene end was trimmed by 3 bases and the J gene end by 0 bases; junction bases not matched to a gene: 6. Per the germline V gene, CDR1 is SGHTA and CDR2 is FQGNSA. Regarding this clone: The target antigen is unknown.

Study-wide results and limits: Repertoire sampling was restricted to post-peak T cell response timepoints. Across the whole spike, CD4 TCRs peaked at regions 160-218 and 743-854.

The chain recombines TRBV7-2 with TRBJ2-7, with TRBD1 matching over 9 bases. The specimen comprised peripheral blood, sampled on day 0 of AZD1222 vaccination. The origin of this receptor is an adult in good health. CDR3 sequence (DNA): TGTGCCAGCAGCTTTACCGGGACAGGGAACTCCTACGAGCAGTACTTC. The encoded protein is CASSFTGTGNSYEQYF.